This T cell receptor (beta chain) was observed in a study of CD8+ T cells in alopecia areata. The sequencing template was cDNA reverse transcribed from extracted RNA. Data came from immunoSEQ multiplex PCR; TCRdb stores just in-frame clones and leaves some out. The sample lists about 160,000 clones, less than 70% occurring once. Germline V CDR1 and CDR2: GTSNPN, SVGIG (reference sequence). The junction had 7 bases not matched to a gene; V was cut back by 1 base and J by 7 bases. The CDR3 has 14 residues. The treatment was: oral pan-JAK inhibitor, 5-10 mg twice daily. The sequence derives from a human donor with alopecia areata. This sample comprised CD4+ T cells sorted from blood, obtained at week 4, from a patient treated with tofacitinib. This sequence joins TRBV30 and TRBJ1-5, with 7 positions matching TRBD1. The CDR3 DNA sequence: TGTGCCTGGAGTGACCCAGGGGGAGGACAGCCCCAGCATTTT. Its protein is CAWSDPGGGQPQHF.